This is a list of T cell receptor beta chains from one sample in a study of response to subunit inactivated influenza vaccine. TCRdb ran MiXCR on the RT-PCR reads and lists one entry per CDR3 protein. The table includes approximately 500,000 distinct CDR3 sequences, roughly 25% detected once. These data were likewise used in another study, on T cells expressing NK-cell markers.

The specimen comprised CD4+ T cells sorted from PBMCs, sampled approximately 12 days after vaccination. These receptor sequences come from a man over 45 who received an inactivated influenza vaccine. CDR3s include the opening cysteine and the closing phenylalanine or tryptophan. Each record gives: V gene, D gene, J gene, CDR3 length, CDR3 protein. A D gene is named only where the DNA matches it firmly.

TRBV6-1	TRBD1	TRBJ1-4	15	CASRNTGGVGEKLFF
TRBV5-1	TRBD1	TRBJ2-7	14	CASSLQGAKSEQYF
TRBV4-3	.	TRBJ1-1	15	CASSPSATGNTEAFF
TRBV12-3/TRBV12-4	TRBD2	TRBJ2-5	15	CASSFILAGAETQYF
TRBV14	.	TRBJ1-6	17	CASSQEEYGVYNSPLHF
TRBV7-8	TRBD2	TRBJ2-1	15	CASSLVGLAMPVQFF
TRBV4-3	.	TRBJ1-2	14	CASSQDRALGGYTF
TRBV7-9	TRBD2	TRBJ2-1	17	CASSPRKSGSSYNEQFF
TRBV11-2	TRBD1	TRBJ2-7	15	CASSPGTGAPWEQYF
TRBV20-1	TRBD2	TRBJ2-1	13	CSATGLAGNEQFF
TRBV28	TRBD1	TRBJ1-6	15	CASSLSGGQVTPLHF
TRBV15	.	TRBJ2-3	16	CATSRMGRPAPDTQYF
TRBV5-1	.	TRBJ2-7	15	CASSSQGGGSYEQYF
TRBV5-1	.	TRBJ2-1	13	CASSTEGRPSKFF
TRBV12-3/TRBV12-4	TRBD2	TRBJ2-1	14	CASRGGGAYNEQFF
TRBV7-9	.	TRBJ2-3	14	CASSLVPRTDTQYF
TRBV7-2	TRBD2	TRBJ2-5	17	CASTQNTGTSGRETQYF
TRBV12-3/TRBV12-4	.	TRBJ1-5	15	CASSTLGGGNQPQHF
TRBV6-5	.	TRBJ2-7	15	CASSFRASGTYEQYF